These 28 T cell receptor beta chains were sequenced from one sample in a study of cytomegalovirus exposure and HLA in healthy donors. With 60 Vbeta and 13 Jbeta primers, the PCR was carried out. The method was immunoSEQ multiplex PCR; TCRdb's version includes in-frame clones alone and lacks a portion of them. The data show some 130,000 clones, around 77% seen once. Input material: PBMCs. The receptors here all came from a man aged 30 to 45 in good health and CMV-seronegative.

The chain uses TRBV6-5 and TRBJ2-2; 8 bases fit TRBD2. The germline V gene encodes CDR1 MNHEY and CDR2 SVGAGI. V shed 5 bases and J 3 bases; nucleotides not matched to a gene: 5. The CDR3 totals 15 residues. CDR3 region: CASSHSGKHTGELFF. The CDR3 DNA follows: TGTGCCAGCAGTCATAGCGGGAAGCACACCGGGGAGCTGTTTTTT.

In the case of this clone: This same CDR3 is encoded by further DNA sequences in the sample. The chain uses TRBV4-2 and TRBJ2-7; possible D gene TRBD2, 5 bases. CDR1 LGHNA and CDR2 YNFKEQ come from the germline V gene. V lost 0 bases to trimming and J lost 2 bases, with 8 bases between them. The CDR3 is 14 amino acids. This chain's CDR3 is CASSQDRGTYEQYF. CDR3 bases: TGTGCCAGCAGCCAAGATCGGGGAACCTACGAGCAGTACTTC.

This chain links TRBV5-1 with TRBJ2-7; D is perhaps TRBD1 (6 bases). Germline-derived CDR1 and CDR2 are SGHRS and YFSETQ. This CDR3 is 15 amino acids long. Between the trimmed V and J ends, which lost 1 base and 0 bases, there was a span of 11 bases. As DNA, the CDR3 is TGCGCCAGCAGCTTGTATCGGGACAACTCCTACGAGCAGTACTTC. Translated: CASSLYRDNSYEQYF.

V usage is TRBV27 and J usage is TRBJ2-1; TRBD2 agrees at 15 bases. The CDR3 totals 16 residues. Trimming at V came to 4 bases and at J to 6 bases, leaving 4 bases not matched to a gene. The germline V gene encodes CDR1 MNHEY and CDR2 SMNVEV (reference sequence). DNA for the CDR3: TGTGCCAGCAGTTCAGGACTAGCGGGAGGGACCAATGAGCAGTTCTTC. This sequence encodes CASSSGLAGGTNEQFF.

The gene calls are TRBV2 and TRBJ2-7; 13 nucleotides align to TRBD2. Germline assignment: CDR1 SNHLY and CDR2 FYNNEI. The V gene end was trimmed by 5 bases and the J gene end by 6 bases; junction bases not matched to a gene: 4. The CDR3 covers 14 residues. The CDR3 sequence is CASSTSGRAVEQYF. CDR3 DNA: TGTGCCAGCAGTACTAGCGGGAGGGCCGTCGAGCAGTACTTC.

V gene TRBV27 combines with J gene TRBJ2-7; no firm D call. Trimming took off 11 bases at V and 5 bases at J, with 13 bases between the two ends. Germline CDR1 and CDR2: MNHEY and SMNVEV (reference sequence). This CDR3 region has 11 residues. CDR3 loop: CAAHSRDEQYF. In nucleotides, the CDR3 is TGTGCCGCCCATTCACGGGACGAGCAGTACTTC.

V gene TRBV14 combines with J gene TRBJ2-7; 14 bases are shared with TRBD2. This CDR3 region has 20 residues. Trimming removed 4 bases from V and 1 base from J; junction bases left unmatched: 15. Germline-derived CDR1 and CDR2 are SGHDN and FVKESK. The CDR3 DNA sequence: TGTGCCAGCAGCCCAGCACCGGGACTAGCGGGAGTAAGGTCATCCTACGAGCAGTACTTC. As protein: CASSPAPGLAGVRSSYEQYF. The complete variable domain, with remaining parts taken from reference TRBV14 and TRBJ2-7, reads EAGVTQFPSHSVIEKGQTVTLRCDPISGHDNLYWYRRVMGKEIKFLLHFVKESKQDESGMPNNRFLAERTGGTYSTLKVQPAELEDSGVYFCASSPAPGLAGVRSSYEQYFGPGTRLTVT.

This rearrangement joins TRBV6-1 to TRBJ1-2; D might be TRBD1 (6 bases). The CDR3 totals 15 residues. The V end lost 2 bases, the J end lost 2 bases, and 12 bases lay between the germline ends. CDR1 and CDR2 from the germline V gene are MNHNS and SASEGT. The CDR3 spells CASSEYDRFNYGYTF. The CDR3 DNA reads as TGTGCCAGCAGTGAATACGACAGGTTCAACTATGGCTACACCTTC.

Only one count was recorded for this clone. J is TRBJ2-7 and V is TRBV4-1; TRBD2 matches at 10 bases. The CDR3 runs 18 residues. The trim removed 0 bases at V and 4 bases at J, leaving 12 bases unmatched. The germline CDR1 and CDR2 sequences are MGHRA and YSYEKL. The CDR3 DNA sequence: TGCGCCAGCAGCCAAGATCCCCCCAGGAGTAGCGGGAGGTACGAGCAGTACTTC. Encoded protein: CASSQDPPRSSGRYEQYF.

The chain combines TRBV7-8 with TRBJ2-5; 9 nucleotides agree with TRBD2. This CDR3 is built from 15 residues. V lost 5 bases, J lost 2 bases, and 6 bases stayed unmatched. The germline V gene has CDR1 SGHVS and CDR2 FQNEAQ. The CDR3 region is CASSPGLAGQETQYF. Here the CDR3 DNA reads TGTGCCAGCAGCCCGGGCCTAGCGGGACAAGAGACCCAGTACTTC.

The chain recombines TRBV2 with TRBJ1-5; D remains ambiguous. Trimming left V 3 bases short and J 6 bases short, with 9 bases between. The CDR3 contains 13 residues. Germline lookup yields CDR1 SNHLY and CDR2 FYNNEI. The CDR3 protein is CASSERQTQPQHF. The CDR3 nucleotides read TGTGCCAGCAGTGAGAGGCAAACTCAGCCCCAGCATTTT.

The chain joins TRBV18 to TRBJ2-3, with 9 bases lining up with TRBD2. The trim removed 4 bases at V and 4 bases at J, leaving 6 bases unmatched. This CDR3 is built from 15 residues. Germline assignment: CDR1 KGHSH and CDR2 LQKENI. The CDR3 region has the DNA TGTGCCAGCTCACATGGGACTAGCTACTCAGATACGCAGTATTTT. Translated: CASSHGTSYSDTQYF.

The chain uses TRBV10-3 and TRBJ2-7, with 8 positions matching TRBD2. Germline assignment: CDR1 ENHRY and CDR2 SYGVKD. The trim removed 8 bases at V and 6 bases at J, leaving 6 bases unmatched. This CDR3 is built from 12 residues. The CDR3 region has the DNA TGTGCCATCGCGGGAGGAGTGCCCGAGCAGTACTTC. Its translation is CAIAGGVPEQYF.

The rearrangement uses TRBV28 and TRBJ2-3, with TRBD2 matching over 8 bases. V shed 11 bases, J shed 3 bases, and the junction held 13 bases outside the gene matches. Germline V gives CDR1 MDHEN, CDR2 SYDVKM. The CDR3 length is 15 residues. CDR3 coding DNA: TGTGCCGCAAGAGACCGGGAGGGCGGTACAGATACGCAGTATTTT. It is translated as CAARDREGGTDTQYF. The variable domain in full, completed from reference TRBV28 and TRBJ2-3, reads DVKVTQSSRYLVKRTGEKVFLECVQDMDHENMFWYRQDPGLGLRLIYFSYDVKMKEKGDIPEGYSVSREKKERFSLILESASTNQTSMYLCAARDREGGTDTQYFGPGTRLTVL.

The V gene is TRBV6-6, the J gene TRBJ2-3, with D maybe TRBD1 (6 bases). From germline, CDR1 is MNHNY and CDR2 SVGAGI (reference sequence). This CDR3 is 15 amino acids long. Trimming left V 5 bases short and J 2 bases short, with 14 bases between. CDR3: CASSHQGGYTDTQYF. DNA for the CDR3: TGTGCCAGCAGTCACCAAGGGGGATACACAGATACGCAGTATTTT.

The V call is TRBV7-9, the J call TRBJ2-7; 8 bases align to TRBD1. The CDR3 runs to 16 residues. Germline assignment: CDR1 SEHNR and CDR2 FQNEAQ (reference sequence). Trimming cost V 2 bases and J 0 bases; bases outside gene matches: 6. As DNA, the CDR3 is TGTGCCAGCAGCTTATGGACAGGGATTAACTCCTACGAGCAGTACTTC. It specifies CASSLWTGINSYEQYF.

The CDR3 DNA is TGTGCCAGCAGCTTTCCTCCAGCGGGAGGGGAAGAGACCCAGTACTTC. As protein: CASSFPPAGGEETQYF. V and J are TRBV11-2 and TRBJ2-5; 10 bases agree with TRBD2. CDR1 SGHAT and CDR2 FQNNGV come from the germline V gene. The ends lost 3 bases at V and 3 bases at J; junction bases unmatched: 7. The CDR3 is 16 amino acids.

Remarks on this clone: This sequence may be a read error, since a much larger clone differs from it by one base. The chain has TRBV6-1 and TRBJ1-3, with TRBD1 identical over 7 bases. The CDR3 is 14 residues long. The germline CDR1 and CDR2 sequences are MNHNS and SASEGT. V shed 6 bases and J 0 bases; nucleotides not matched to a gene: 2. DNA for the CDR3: TGTGCCAGCAGAACAGGGGACTCTGGAAACACCATATATTTT. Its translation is CASRTGDSGNTIYF.

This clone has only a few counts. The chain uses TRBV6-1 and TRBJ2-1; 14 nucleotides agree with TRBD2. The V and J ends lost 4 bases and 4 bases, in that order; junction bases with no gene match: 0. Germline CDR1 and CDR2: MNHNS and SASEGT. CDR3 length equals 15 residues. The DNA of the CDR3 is TGTGCCAGCAGTGGGACTAGCGGGAGGTACAATGAGCAGTTCTTC. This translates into CASSGTSGRYNEQFF.

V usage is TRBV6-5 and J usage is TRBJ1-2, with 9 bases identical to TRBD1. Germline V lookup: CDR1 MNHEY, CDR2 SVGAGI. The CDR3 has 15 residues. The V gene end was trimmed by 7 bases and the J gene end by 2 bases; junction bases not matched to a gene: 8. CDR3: CASTYGTGLNYGYTF. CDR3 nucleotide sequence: TGTGCCAGCACCTACGGGACAGGGCTCAACTATGGCTACACCTTC.

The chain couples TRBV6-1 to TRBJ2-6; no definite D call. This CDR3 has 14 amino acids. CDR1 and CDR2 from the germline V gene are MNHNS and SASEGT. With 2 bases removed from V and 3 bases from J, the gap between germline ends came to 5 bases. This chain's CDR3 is CASSETRGANVLTF. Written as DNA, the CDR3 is TGTGCCAGCAGTGAAACGCGTGGGGCCAACGTCCTGACTTTC.

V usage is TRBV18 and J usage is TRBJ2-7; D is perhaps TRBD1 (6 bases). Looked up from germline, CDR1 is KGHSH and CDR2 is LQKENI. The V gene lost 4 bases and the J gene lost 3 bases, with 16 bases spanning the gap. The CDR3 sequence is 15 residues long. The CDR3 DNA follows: TGTGCCAGCTCACGGGTGGGGGCTCCGGACTACGAGCAGTACTTC. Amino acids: CASSRVGAPDYEQYF.

The CDR3 region is CASSSMGLADVYEQYF. The CDR3 nucleotides are TGTGCCAGCAGCTCCATGGGCCTAGCGGATGTCTACGAGCAGTACTTC. The J gene is TRBJ2-7, the V gene TRBV21-1; TRBD2, the table's D call, was not compared with the DNA. TRBV21-1 is marked as a pseudogene. The CDR3 is 16 amino acids.

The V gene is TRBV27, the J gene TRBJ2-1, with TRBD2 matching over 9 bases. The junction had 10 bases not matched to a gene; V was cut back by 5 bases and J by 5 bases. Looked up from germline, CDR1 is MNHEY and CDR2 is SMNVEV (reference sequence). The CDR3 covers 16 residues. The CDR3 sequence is CASSIIAGVTHNEQFF. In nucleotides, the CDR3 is TGTGCCAGCAGTATCATAGCGGGAGTGACCCACAATGAGCAGTTCTTC.

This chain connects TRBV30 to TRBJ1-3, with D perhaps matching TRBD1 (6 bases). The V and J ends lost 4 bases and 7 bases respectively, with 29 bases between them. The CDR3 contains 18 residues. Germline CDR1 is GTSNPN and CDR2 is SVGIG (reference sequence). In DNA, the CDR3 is TGTGCCTGGAAGCCGGTGGACAGAATAAGTATCGATGGGAACACCATATATTTT. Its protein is CAWKPVDRISIDGNTIYF.

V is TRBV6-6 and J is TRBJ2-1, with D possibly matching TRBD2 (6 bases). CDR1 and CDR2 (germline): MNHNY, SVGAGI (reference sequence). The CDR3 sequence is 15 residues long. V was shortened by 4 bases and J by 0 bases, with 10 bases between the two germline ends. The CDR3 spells CASSFGGPSYNEQFF. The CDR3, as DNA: TGTGCCAGCAGTTTCGGAGGGCCCTCCTACAATGAGCAGTTCTTC.

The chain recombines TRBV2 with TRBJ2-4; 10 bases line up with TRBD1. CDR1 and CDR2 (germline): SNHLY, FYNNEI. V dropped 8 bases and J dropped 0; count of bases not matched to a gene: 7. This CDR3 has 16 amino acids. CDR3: CASQPGTGVAKNIQYF. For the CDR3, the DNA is TGTGCCAGCCAACCCGGGACAGGGGTAGCCAAAAACATTCAGTACTTC.

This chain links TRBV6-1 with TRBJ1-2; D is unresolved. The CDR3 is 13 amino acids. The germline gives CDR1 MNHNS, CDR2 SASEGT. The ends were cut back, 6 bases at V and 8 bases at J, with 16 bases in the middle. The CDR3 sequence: CASRETGVGGYTF. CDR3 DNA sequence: TGTGCCAGCAGGGAGACCGGCGTCGGGGGCTACACCTTC.